This note documents a single T cell receptor beta chain sequence. Its antigen is not yet known. Base qualities are not at hand, and no much larger clone is one base apart. The data stem from a study of CD8 T cells in ankylosing spondylitis (dated by TCRdb to 2015 to 2018). As for the study more broadly: T cell receptor beta repertoires were profiled in healthy donors and ankylosing spondylitis patients so that disease-linked TCR variants could be found. The whole study cohort included 108 healthy donors and some 27 ankylosing spondylitis patients. Peripheral blood samples were taken, and synovial fluid was additionally collected from ankylosing spondylitis patients. Summary of the overall study and its limitations: In peripheral blood, the disease-linked clones were found at relatively low frequencies and had a CD8+ phenotype. A TCR beta motif of about 8 highly homologous amino acid variants appeared characteristic of blood from ankylosing spondylitis patients. The disease-linked clones were reported as significantly enriched in matched synovial fluid samples from ankylosing spondylitis patients. Some TCR beta motif variants had previously been reported in synovial fluid and blood of reactive arthritis patients, which suggested common disease-initiation mechanisms.

The instrument was an Illumina HiSeq 2500. TCR beta libraries were prepared by quantitative 5'-RACE with molecular barcodes. The published analysis was carried out like this. A new computational method, built on a probabilistic model of VDJ rearrangement, was used to identify disease-linked TCR variants. Through fastp at Q25 and MiXCR, TCRdb rebuilt clones from the public reads, retaining in-frame beta chains. Each record represents a unique CDR3 protein, reported with the most common genes and DNA among its rows. The V and J calls follow TCRdb's processing rather than the paper's. For this sample there are some 800,000 distinct CDR3 sequences; roughly 12% appear just once. Clones ranked in the top ten supply approximately 0.46% of the sample. The TCR comes from a male donor with ankylosing spondylitis. The sequencing sample was made of blood, either unsorted or a sorted T cell fraction (not recorded which).

The CDR3: CASSRFPMGQGTDTQYF. In nucleotides, the sequence is TGCGCCAGCAGCCGCTTTCCAATGGGACAGGGCACAGATACGCAGTATTTT. The chain links TRBV4-1 with TRBJ2-3; the junction holds 8 bases that match TRBD1. The CDR3 runs 17 residues from the cysteine to the phenylalanine. Of the read, only the CDR3 DNA is kept; its 51 bases are in frame from base 1. The V end gives up 4 bases and the J end 1 base, leaving 10 bases in the junction not matched to a gene. Sequences MGHRA (CDR1) and YSYEKL (CDR2) are obtained from the germline V gene.